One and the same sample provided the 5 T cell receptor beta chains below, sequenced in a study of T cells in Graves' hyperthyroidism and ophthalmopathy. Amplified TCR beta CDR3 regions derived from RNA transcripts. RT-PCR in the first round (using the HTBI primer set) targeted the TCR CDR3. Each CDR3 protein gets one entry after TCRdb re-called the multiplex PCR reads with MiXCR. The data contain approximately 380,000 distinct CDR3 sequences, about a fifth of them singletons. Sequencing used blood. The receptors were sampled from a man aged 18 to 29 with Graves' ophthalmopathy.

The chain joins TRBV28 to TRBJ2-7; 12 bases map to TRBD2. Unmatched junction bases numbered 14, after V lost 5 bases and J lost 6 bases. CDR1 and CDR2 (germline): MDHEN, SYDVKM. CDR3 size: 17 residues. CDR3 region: CASSRDSSGGARGEQYF. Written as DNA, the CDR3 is TGTGCCAGCAGTCGGGACTCTAGCGGGGGGGCCAGGGGCGAGCAGTACTTC.

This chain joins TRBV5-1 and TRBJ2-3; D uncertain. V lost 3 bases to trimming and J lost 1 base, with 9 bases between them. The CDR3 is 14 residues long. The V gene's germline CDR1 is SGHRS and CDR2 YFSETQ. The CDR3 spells CASSSYYGTDTQYF. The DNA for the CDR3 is TGCGCCAGCAGCTCCTACTATGGCACAGATACGCAGTATTTT.

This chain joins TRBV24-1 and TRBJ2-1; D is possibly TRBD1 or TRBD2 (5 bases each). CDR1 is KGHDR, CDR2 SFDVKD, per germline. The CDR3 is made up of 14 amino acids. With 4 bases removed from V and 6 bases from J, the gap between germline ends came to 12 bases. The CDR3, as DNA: TGTGCCACCAGTGACCGGTGGGGGAGCAATGAGCAGTTCTTC. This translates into CATSDRWGSNEQFF.

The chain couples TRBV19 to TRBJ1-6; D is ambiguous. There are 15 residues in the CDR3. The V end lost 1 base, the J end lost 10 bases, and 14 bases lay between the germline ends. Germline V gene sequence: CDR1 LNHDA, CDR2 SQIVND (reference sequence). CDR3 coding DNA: TGTGCCAGTAGTATAGCACCAGATGGGAACTCACCCCTCCACTTT. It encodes CASSIAPDGNSPLHF.

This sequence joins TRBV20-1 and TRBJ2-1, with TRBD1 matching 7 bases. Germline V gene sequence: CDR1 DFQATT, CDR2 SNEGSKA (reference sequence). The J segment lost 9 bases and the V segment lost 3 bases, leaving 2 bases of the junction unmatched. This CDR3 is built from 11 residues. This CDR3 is CSASTGVEQFF. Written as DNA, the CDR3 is TGCAGTGCTAGTACAGGGGTTGAGCAGTTCTTC.